The clone carrying this T cell receptor beta chain was observed at least ten times. This sample is part of a study of T cells after posttransplantation cyclophosphamide. Cyclophosphamide on days +3 and +4 followed busulfan-fludarabine conditioning and a marrow graft. The table came from immunoSEQ multiplex PCR; TCRdb's copy has only in-frame clones and leaves some out. The sample has about 7,700 clones, none seen only once. The starting material was PBMCs, obtained roughly 3 months after allogeneic stem cell transplant with posttransplant cyclophosphamide. The origin of this receptor is a female patient between 60 and 69 years old who received an allogeneic stem cell transplant from an unrelated donor, was CMV-positive, and had acute GVHD only. Some T cells may be supplied by the graft donor.

CDR3 nucleotides: TGTGCCAGCAGCCAACGGGGGGGAGGAGGCGGCTACACCTTC. Its translation is CASSQRGGGGGYTF. The gene calls are TRBV16 and TRBJ1-2; D may be TRBD1 (5 bases). The V gene's germline CDR1 is KGHSY and CDR2 FQNENV. This CDR3 spans 14 amino acids. V lost 2 bases, J lost 8 bases, and 15 bases lay in between.